Each of the 21 T cell receptor beta chains below was sequenced from the same sample in a study of cytomegalovirus exposure and HLA in healthy donors. The study ran its PCR with 60 Vbeta and 13 Jbeta primers. Sequencing used immunoSEQ multiplex PCR; TCRdb keeps in-frame clones, though not all of them. The sample yields 130,000 or so clones, 60% to 85% seen once. The sample was PBMCs. The source is a woman aged 18 to 35 in good health and CMV-seronegative.

The chain employs TRBV7-2 and TRBJ2-7, with 12 nucleotides matching TRBD2. V lost 1 base to trimming and J lost 2 bases; unmatched junction nucleotides: 6. CDR1 is SGHTA, CDR2 FQGNSA, per germline. The CDR3 spans 17 residues. The CDR3 DNA follows: TGTGCCAGCAGCTTAGGGAGACTAGCGGGAGAGGCCTACGAGCAGTACTTC. As protein: CASSLGRLAGEAYEQYF.

This rearrangement joins TRBV30 to TRBJ2-1, with 12 bases lining up with TRBD2. The trim removed 2 bases at V and 10 bases at J, leaving 9 bases unmatched. The CDR3 is 15 amino acids. CDR1 and CDR2 from the germline V gene are GTSNPN and SVGIG (reference sequence). The chain's CDR3 is CAWSFNLAGGGEQFF. CDR3 in DNA: TGTGCCTGGAGTTTTAATCTAGCGGGAGGGGGAGAGCAGTTCTTC.

J is TRBJ1-3 and V is TRBV30; the D gene is possibly TRBD1 (5 bases). This CDR3 is 18 amino acids long. Germline V gene lookup returns CDR1 GTSNPN and CDR2 SVGIG (reference sequence). Trimming took off 0 bases at V and 1 base at J, with 19 bases between the two ends. The CDR3 loop reads CAWSVPQGGMVSGNTIYF. In nucleotides, the CDR3 is TGTGCCTGGAGTGTACCTCAGGGCGGGATGGTATCTGGAAACACCATATATTTT.

The count of this clone is one. The chain recombines TRBV19 with TRBJ1-1, with D possibly matching TRBD1 (5 bases). Germline V lookup: CDR1 LNHDA, CDR2 SQIVND (reference sequence). V was shortened by 6 bases and J by 0 bases, with 14 bases between the two germline ends. The CDR3 contains 15 residues. The DNA for the CDR3 is TGTGCCAGTAGGACGGGGGGGGAGATGAACACTGAAGCTTTCTTT. This translates into CASRTGGEMNTEAFF.

The chain recombines TRBV11-2 with TRBJ2-7; D ambiguous. Looked up from germline, CDR1 is SGHAT and CDR2 is FQNNGV. The V and J ends lost 0 bases and 3 bases respectively, with 9 bases between them. This CDR3 region has 14 residues. The CDR3: CASSLDLRIYEQYF. In DNA form, the CDR3 reads TGTGCCAGCAGCTTAGATCTCAGGATCTACGAGCAGTACTTC.

For this clone: A junction boundary mismatches the germline segment, possibly from a read error. This rearrangement joins TRBV6-1 to TRBJ2-7; TRBD2 is a possible D gene (6 bases). CDR1 MNHNS and CDR2 SASEGT come from the germline V gene. The CDR3 totals 13 residues. The CDR3 coding sequence is TGTGCCAGCAGCGTGAGGGAGGCCTACGAGGAGTACTTC. Translating it yields CASSVREAYEEYF.

CDR3 loop: CASREQQGSQETQYF. The CDR3 nucleotides read TGCGCCAGCAGAGAACAACAGGGAAGCCAAGAGACCCAGTACTTC. This chain joins TRBV5-1 and TRBJ2-5; TRBD1 might be the D (6 bases). In germline, CDR1 is SGHRS, CDR2 YFSETQ. The V and J ends lost 5 bases and 1 base respectively, with 15 bases between them. The CDR3 consists of 15 residues. Full variable domain (rest looked up from reference TRBV5-1 and TRBJ2-5): KAGVTQTPRYLIKTRGQQVTLSCSPISGHRSVSWYQQTPGQGLQFLFEYFSETQRNKGNFPGRFSGRQFSNSRSEMNVSTLELGDSALYLCASREQQGSQETQYFGPGTRLLVL.

J is TRBJ2-1 and V is TRBV5-4; 7 bases are a match to TRBD2. V lost 3 bases and J lost 9; bases outside the gene matches: 3. Germline CDR1 is SGHNT and CDR2 is YYREEE (reference sequence). CDR3 length: 12 residues. CDR3: CASSWGGGEQFF. In DNA form, the CDR3 reads TGTGCCAGCAGCTGGGGGGGAGGTGAGCAGTTCTTC.

The gene calls are TRBV5-4 and TRBJ2-5, with D maybe TRBD2 (6 bases). CDR3 size: 13 residues. In germline, CDR1 is SGHNT, CDR2 YYREEE (reference sequence). Between the trimmed V and J ends, which lost 5 bases and 5 bases, there was a span of 13 bases. CDR3 sequence (DNA): TGTGCCAGCAGTTGGGACCGGGGGGAGACCCAGTACTTC. Translation gives CASSWDRGETQYF.

The chain is built from TRBV30 and TRBJ1-1, with D uncertain. The CDR3 sequence is 13 residues long. Trimming removed 1 base from V and 2 bases from J, with 8 bases in between. Germline V gene sequence: CDR1 GTSNPN, CDR2 SVGIG (reference sequence). CDR3 sequence: CAWSGAFNTEAFF. CDR3 DNA: TGTGCCTGGAGTGGGGCGTTTAACACTGAAGCTTTCTTT.

This chain connects TRBV12-5 to TRBJ2-2; 11 bases match TRBD2. The J segment lost 1 base and the V segment lost 1 base, leaving 2 bases of the junction unmatched. The CDR3 has 17 amino acids. Germline V gives CDR1 LGHNT, CDR2 FRNRAP. The CDR3 loop is CASGLGLAGKNTGELFF. The CDR3 region has the DNA TGTGCTAGTGGTTTGGGACTAGCGGGGAAGAACACCGGGGAGCTGTTTTTT.

To note about this clone: Other nucleotide sequences in the sample specify the same CDR3. V gene TRBV19 combines with J gene TRBJ1-4; D may be TRBD1 (6 bases). V was pared by 5 bases and J by 7 bases, with 20 bases between. In germline, CDR1 is LNHDA, CDR2 SQIVND (reference sequence). The CDR3 runs 16 residues. CDR3 coding DNA: TGTGCCAGTAGTCCTGGGGCCCAGGGGCGGATTGAAAAACTGTTTTTT. Translation gives CASSPGAQGRIEKLFF.

The rearrangement uses TRBV30 and TRBJ2-1; 11 bases are shared with TRBD1. Germline trimming cut 1 base from V and 6 bases from J; bases unmatched to any gene: 5. Germline loops: CDR1 GTSNPN, CDR2 SVGIG (reference sequence). The CDR3 consists of 15 residues. The CDR3 is CAWSGRTGGSNEQFF. CDR3 DNA sequence: TGTGCCTGGAGTGGAAGGACAGGGGGCAGCAATGAGCAGTTCTTC. Drawing the rest from reference TRBV30 and TRBJ2-1, the complete variable domain is SQTIHQWPATLVQPVGSPLSLECTVEGTSNPNLYWYRQAAGRGLQLLFYSVGIGQISSEVPQNLSASRPQDRQFILSSKKLLLSDSGFYLCAWSGRTGGSNEQFFGPGTRLTVL.

The chain employs TRBV30 and TRBJ2-5; a weak D match, TRBD2 (6 bases). The J call may be wrong; the DNA end is better matched by TRBJ2-7. CDR3 length: 14 amino acids. Germline V CDR1 and CDR2: GTSNPN, SVGIG (reference sequence). The CDR3, as DNA: TGTGCCTGGACGCTACCGGGACTGCTTTACGAGCAGTACTTC. This sequence encodes CAWTLPGLLYEQYF.

The DNA of the CDR3 is TGCGCCAGCAGCCAAGATGGCTTGGGGCCGGCGTTCTTC. Its translation is CASSQDGLGPAFF. The chain recombines TRBV4-1 with TRBJ2-1, with D tentatively TRBD1 (5 bases). The CDR3 runs to 13 residues. V was shortened by 0 bases and J by 15 bases, with 15 bases between the two germline ends. CDR1 is MGHRA, CDR2 YSYEKL, per germline.

V gene TRBV25-1 combines with J gene TRBJ1-2; 12 positions agree with TRBD1. Germline V gene sequence: CDR1 MGHDK, CDR2 SYGVNS. The CDR3 runs to 13 residues. V trimming: 6 bases; J trimming: 7 bases; junction bases outside the gene matches: 3. CDR3 bases: TGTGCCAGCAGGGGACAGGGGGCTGTTGGCTACACCTTC. Translation gives CASRGQGAVGYTF.

This rearrangement joins TRBV6-5 to TRBJ2-1; D not resolved. Trimming took 0 bases from V and 3 from J, leaving 6 bases between them. The CDR3 is 14 residues long. Germline V gene sequence: CDR1 MNHEY, CDR2 SVGAGI. The CDR3 DNA reads TGTGCCAGCAGTTACTCCGGAGTCTACAATGAGCAGTTCTTC. As protein: CASSYSGVYNEQFF.

The chain joins TRBV29-1 to TRBJ1-1, with D uncertain. The V end lost 0 bases, the J end lost 4 bases, and 18 bases lay between the germline ends. This CDR3 has 16 amino acids. Germline CDR1 SQVTM, CDR2 ANQGSEA. CDR3 protein: CSVEDPVTGKGTEAFF. The DNA for the CDR3 is TGCAGCGTTGAAGATCCGGTGACGGGTAAAGGCACTGAAGCTTTCTTT. Full variable domain (outside the CDR3, taken from reference TRBV29-1 and TRBJ1-1): SAVISQKPSRDICQRGTSLTIQCQVDSQVTMMFWYRQQPGQSLTLIATANQGSEATYESGFVIDKFPISRPNLTFSTLTVSNMSPEDSSIYLCSVEDPVTGKGTEAFFGQGTRLTVV.

This clone was seen a few times. J is TRBJ1-1 and V is TRBV7-9; D call uncertain. Germline lookup yields CDR1 SEHNR and CDR2 FQNEAQ (reference sequence). The length of the CDR3 is 13 residues. The germline V and J ends were trimmed by 4 bases and 2 bases, with 8 bases remaining between them. CDR3 nucleotides: TGTGCCAGCAGCTCGACGGGAAACACTGAAGCTTTCTTT. Translated, it gives CASSSTGNTEAFF.

The rearrangement links TRBV18 to TRBJ2-1, with 9 bases that match TRBD1. The CDR3 runs 15 residues. J was trimmed by 3 bases and V by 2 bases; bases with no gene match: 2. Germline lookup yields CDR1 KGHSH and CDR2 LQKENI. CDR3 nucleotides: TGTGCCAGCTCACCAGAGGACAGGGGCTACAATGAGCAGTTCTTC. Encoded protein: CASSPEDRGYNEQFF.

The chain's CDR3 is CASSLVEGIEAFF. In DNA form, the CDR3 reads TGTGCCAGCAGCTTAGTTGAGGGCATTGAAGCTTTCTTT. The J gene is TRBJ1-1, the V gene TRBV7-2, with D unresolved. Looked up from germline, CDR1 is SGHTA and CDR2 is FQGNSA. Trimming shortened V by 1 base and J by 7 bases, and 10 bases separated the two germline ends. The CDR3 is made up of 13 amino acids.